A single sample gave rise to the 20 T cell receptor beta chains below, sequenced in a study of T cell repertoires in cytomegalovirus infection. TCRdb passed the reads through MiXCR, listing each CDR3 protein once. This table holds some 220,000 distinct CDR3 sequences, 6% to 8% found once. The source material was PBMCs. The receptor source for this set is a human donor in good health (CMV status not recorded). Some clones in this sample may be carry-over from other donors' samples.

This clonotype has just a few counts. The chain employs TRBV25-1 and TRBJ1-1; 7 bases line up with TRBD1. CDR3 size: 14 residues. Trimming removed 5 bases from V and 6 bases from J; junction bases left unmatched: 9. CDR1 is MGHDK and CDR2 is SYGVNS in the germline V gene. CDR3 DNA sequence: TGTGCCAGCAGTCAAAGGGGGCATCGCGCTGAAGCTTTCTTT. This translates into CASSQRGHRAEAFF.

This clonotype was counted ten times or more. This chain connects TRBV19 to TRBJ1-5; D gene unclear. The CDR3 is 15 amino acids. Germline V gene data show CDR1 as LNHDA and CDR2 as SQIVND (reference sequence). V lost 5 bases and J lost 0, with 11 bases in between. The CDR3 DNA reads TGTGCCAGTAGTCAGCAGCGAAATAGCAATCAGCCCCAGCATTTT. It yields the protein CASSQQRNSNQPQHF.

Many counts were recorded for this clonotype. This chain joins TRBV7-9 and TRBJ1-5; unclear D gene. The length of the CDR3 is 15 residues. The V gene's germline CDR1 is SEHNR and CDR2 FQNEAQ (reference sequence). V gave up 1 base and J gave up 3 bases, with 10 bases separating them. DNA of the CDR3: TGTGCCAGCAGCTTAGTCGGCAGAAACAATCAGCCCCAGCATTTT. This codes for CASSLVGRNNQPQHF. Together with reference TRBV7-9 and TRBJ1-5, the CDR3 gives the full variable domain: DTGVSQNPRHKITKRGQNVTFRCDPISEHNRLYWYRQTLGQGPEFLTYFQNEAQLEKSRLLSDRFSAERPKGSFSTLEIQRTEQGDSAMYLCASSLVGRNNQPQHFGDGTRLSIL.

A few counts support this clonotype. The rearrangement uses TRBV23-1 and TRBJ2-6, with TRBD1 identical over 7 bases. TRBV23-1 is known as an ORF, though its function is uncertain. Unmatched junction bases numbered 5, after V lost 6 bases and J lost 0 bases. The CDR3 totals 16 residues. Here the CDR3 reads CASRNTGASGANVLTF. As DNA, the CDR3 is TGCGCCAGCAGGAATACAGGGGCCTCTGGGGCCAACGTCCTGACTTTC.

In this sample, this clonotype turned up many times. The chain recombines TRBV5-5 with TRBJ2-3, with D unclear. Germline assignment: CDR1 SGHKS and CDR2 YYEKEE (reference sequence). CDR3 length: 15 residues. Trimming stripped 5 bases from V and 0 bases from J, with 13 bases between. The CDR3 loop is CASSFGTVSTDTQYF. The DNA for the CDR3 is TGTGCCAGCAGTTTTGGTACAGTTAGCACAGATACGCAGTATTTT.

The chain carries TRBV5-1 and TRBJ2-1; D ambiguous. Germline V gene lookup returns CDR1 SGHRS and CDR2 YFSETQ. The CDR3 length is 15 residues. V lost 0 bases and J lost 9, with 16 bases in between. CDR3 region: CASSLVGTVGGEQFF. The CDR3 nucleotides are TGCGCCAGCAGCTTGGTCGGTACGGTAGGTGGTGAGCAGTTCTTC.

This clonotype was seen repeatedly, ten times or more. CDR3 region: CASSPTGSKVTGELFF. The CDR3 coding sequence is TGTGCCAGTAGCCCGACAGGGTCGAAAGTCACCGGGGAGCTGTTTTTT. This chain links TRBV19 with TRBJ2-2, with 7 bases lining up with TRBD1. The CDR3 runs 16 residues. The germline V gene has CDR1 LNHDA and CDR2 SQIVND (reference sequence). Germline trimming cut 6 bases from V and 4 bases from J; bases unmatched to any gene: 11. Supplemented by reference TRBV19 and TRBJ2-2, the full variable domain reads DGGITQSPKYLFRKEGQNVTLSCEQNLNHDAMYWYRQDPGQGLRLIYYSQIVNDFQKGDIAEGYSVSREKKESFPLTVTSAQKNPTAFYLCASSPTGSKVTGELFFGEGSRLTVL.

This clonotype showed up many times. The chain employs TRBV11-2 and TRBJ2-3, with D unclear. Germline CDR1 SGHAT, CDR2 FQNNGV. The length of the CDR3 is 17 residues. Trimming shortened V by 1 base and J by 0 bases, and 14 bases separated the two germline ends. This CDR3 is CASSLATSNPSTDTQYF. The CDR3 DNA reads TGTGCCAGCAGCTTAGCGACAAGTAACCCTAGCACAGATACGCAGTATTTT.

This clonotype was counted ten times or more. The CDR3 region has the DNA TGTGCCAGCAGTGACAGGGGTTATGGCTACACCTTC. Residues: CASSDRGYGYTF. The chain is built from TRBV6-1 and TRBJ1-2; D perhaps matches TRBD1 (6 bases). From germline, CDR1 is MNHNS and CDR2 SASEGT. Trimming stripped 3 bases from V and 5 bases from J, with 7 bases between. The CDR3 has 12 residues.

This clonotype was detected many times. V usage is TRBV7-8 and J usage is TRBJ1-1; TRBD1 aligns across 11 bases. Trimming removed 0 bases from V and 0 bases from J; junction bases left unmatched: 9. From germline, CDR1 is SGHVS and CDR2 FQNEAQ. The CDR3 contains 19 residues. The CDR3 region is CASSLATTGQGVMNTEAFF. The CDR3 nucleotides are TGTGCCAGCAGCTTAGCTACTACGGGACAGGGGGTCATGAACACTGAAGCTTTCTTT.

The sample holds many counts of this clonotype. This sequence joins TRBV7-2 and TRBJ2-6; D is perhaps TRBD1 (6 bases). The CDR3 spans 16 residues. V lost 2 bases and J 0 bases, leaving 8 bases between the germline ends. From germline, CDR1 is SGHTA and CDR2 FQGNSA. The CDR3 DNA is TGTGCCAGCAGCTTAAGGGGGTACTCTGGGGCCAACGTCCTGACTTTC. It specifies CASSLRGYSGANVLTF.

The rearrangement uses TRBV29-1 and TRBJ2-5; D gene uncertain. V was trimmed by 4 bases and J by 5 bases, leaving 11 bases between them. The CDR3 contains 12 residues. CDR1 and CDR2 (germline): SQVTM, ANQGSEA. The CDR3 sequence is CSVAKGLETQYF. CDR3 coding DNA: TGCAGCGTTGCGAAGGGTCTGGAGACCCAGTACTTC.

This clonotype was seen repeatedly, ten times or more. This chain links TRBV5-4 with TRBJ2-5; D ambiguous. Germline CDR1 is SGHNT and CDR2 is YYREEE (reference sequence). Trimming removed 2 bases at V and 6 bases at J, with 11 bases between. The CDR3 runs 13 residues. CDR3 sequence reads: CASSFYRVKTQYF. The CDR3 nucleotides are TGTGCCAGCAGCTTTTACCGGGTTAAGACCCAGTACTTC.

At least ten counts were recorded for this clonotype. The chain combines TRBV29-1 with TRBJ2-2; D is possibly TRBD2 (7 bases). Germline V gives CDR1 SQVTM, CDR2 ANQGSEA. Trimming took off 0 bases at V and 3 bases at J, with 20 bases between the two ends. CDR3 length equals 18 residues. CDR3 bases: TGCAGCGTTGAAGACCCGCGTGGGGGGGGCGACTACACCGGGGAGCTGTTTTTT. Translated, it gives CSVEDPRGGGDYTGELFF.

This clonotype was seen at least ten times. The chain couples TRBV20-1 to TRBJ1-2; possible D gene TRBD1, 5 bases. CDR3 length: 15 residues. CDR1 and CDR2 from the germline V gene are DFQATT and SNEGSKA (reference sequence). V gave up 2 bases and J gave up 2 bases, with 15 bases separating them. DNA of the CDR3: TGCAGTGCTAGACAGGGTCAACAGGAGAACTATGGCTACACCTTC. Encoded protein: CSARQGQQENYGYTF.

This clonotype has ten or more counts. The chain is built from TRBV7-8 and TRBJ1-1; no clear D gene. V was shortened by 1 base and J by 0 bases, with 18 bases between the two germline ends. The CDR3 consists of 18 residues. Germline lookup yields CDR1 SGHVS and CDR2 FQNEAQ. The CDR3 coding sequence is TGTGCCAGCAGCTTAGACTCTGGCCAGCAGATCATGAACACTGAAGCTTTCTTT. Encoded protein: CASSLDSGQQIMNTEAFF. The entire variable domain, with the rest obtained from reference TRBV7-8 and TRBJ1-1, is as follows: GAGVSQSPRYKVAKRGQDVALRCDPISGHVSLFWYQQALGQGPEFLTYFQNEAQLDKSGLPSDRFFAERPEGSVSTLKIQRTQQEDSAVYLCASSLDSGQQIMNTEAFFGQGTRLTVV.

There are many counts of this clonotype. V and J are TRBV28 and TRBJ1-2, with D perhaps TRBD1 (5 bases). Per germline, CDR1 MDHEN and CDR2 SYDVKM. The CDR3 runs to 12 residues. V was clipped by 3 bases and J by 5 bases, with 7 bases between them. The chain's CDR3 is CASSLTEYGYTF. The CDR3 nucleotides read TGTGCCAGCAGTTTGACAGAGTATGGCTACACCTTC.

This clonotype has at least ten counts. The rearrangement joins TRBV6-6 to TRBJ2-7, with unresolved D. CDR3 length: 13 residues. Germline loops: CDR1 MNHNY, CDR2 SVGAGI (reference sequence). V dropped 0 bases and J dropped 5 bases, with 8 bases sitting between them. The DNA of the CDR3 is TGTGCCAGCAGTTACTCGAACGGTGACGAGCAGTACTTC. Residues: CASSYSNGDEQYF.

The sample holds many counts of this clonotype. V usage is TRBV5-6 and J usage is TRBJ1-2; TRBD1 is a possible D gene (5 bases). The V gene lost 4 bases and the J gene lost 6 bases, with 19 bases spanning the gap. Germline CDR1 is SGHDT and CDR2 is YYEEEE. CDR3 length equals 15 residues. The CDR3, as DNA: TGTGCCAGCAGCCGGAACGGGGACCTTTTGGATGGCTACACCTTC. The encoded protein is CASSRNGDLLDGYTF. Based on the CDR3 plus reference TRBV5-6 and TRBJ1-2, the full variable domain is DAGVTQSPTHLIKTRGQQVTLRCSPKSGHDTVSWYQQALGQGPQFIFQYYEEEERQRGNFPDRFSGHQFPNYSSELNVNALLLGDSALYLCASSRNGDLLDGYTFGSGTRLTVV.

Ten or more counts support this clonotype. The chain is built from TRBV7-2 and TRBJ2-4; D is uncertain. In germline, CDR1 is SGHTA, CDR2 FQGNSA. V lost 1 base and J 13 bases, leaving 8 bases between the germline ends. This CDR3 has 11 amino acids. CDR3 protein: CASSLVQVQYF. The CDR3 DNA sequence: TGTGCCAGCAGCTTAGTGCAGGTCCAGTACTTC.